One and the same sample provided the 4 T cell receptor beta chains below, sequenced in a study of T cells in localized non-small cell lung cancer. The table came from immunoSEQ multiplex PCR; TCRdb's copy has only in-frame clones and leaves some out. This table holds about 17,000 clones, around 82% found once. The sequencing here drew on peripheral blood, taken before any cancer treatment. The source is a male donor aged 60 or over with stage III lung adenocarcinoma.

The chain joins TRBV27 to TRBJ1-2; possible D gene TRBD1, 6 bases. CDR3 length equals 16 residues. The germline V gene encodes CDR1 MNHEY and CDR2 SMNVEV (reference sequence). Trimming cost V 6 bases and J 0 bases, with 17 bases left between them. The CDR3, as DNA: TGTGCCAGCAGAAGTCCTTACAGGGAGGCTAACTATGGCTACACCTTC. This encodes CASRSPYREANYGYTF.

The gene calls are TRBV7-9 and TRBJ2-5; D is undetermined. The CDR3 loop spans 12 amino acids. V gave up 6 bases and J gave up 4 bases, with 9 bases separating them. Germline CDR1 SEHNR, CDR2 FQNEAQ (reference sequence). The CDR3 sequence is CASRKGLETQYF. For the CDR3, the DNA is TGTGCCAGCAGAAAAGGGTTAGAGACCCAGTACTTC.

V is TRBV27 and J is TRBJ1-2, with a weak D call TRBD1 (5 bases). The CDR3 spans 17 residues. The V end lost 2 bases, the J end lost 4 bases, and 20 bases lay between the germline ends. Germline CDR1 MNHEY, CDR2 SMNVEV (reference sequence). The CDR3 reads CASSLAWSGQDVYGYTF. The CDR3 DNA follows: TGTGCCAGCAGTTTAGCGTGGTCAGGACAAGACGTCTATGGCTACACCTTC.

This clone has just one count. CDR3: CASSRQRFNEQFF. The CDR3 bases are TGTGCCAGCAGCCGCCAGAGATTCAATGAGCAGTTCTTC. J is TRBJ2-1 and V is TRBV11-3; D ambiguous. There are 13 residues in the CDR3. Trimming took 5 bases from V and 6 from J, leaving 11 bases between them. Germline CDR1 SGHNT, CDR2 YENEEA.